This record covers a single T cell receptor beta chain. Its antigen is as yet unknown. PCR was performed using 60 Vbeta and 13 Jbeta primers. Here immunoSEQ multiplex PCR was the method, and the copy in TCRdb shows in-frame clones only, minus some. The sample records 95,000 to 150,000 clones, 15% being singletons. CDR3 length equals 15 residues. After removal of 4 bases from V and 2 bases from J, the junction contained 3 bases not matched to a gene. Per germline, CDR1 MNHNS and CDR2 SASEGT. The entry originates in a study of cytomegalovirus exposure and HLA in healthy donors. Study-level points and caveats: Fewer N-insertions than the roughly 700-donor mean were reportedly shown by an Asian-associated ancestry cluster in a later analysis. Under in vitro conditions, three CMV-associated chains were confirmed as specific for CMV antigens. Judged likely to be a sequencing artifact was a cluster of highly shared sequence variants. Donor immune exposure was known only as CMV serostatus.

This receptor was identified in a woman between 18 and 29 years old in good health and CMV-seronegative. The sample taken for sequencing was PBMCs. The genes are TRBV6-1 and TRBJ2-5; 11 positions match TRBD2. CDR3 sequence (DNA): TGTGCCAGCAGTGCATTAGCGGGGGGGCAAGAGACCCAGTACTTC. It is translated as CASSALAGGQETQYF.